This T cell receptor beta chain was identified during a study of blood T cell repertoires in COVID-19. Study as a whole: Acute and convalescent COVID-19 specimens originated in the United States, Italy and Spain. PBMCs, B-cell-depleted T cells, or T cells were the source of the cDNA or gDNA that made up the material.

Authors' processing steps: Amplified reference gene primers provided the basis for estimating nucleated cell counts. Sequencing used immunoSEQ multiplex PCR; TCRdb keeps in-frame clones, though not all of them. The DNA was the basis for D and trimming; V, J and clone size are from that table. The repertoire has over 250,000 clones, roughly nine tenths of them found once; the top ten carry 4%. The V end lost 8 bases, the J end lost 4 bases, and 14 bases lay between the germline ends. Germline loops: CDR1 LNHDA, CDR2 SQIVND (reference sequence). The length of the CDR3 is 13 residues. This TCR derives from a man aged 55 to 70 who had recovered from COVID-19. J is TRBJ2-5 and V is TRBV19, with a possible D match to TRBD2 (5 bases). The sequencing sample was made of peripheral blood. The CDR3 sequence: CASCQTRGETQYF. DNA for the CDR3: TGTGCCAGTTGCCAGACCCGGGGAGAGACCCAGTACTTC.